One T cell receptor beta chain is described in this entry. The same CDR3 can be traced to other DNA sequences in this sample. The V and J ends lost 4 bases and 0 bases, in that order; junction bases with no gene match: 0. There are 14 residues in the CDR3. Germline CDR1 MNHEY, CDR2 SMNVEV (reference sequence). Adults between about 18 and 89 years of age took part from 24 US areas. These data originate in a study of blood T cell repertoires in COVID-19. Study context: Sample material is recorded as cDNA or gDNA derived from T cells, B-cell-depleted T cells, or PBMCs.

In the authors' workflow: Reference gene primer amplification yielded estimated nucleated cell counts. Assay used: immunoSEQ multiplex PCR; TCRdb lists only in-frame clones, some missing. V and J calls and clone size follow that table, whereas D and trimming were derived from the DNA. The sample carries fewer than 300,000 clones, about nine tenths recorded once. The receptor comes from a man aged 18 to 29 who had recovered from COVID-19. V gene TRBV27 combines with J gene TRBJ2-7; 10 bases line up with TRBD2. What was sequenced was PBMCs or T cells enriched from blood (not recorded which). The CDR3 here is CASSWTSGSYEQYF. CDR3 in DNA: TGTGCCAGCAGTTGGACTAGCGGCTCCTACGAGCAGTACTTC.